These 30 T cell receptor beta chains were all obtained from the same sample, sequenced in a study of cytomegalovirus exposure and HLA in healthy donors. Primers for the PCR totalled 60 Vbeta and 13 Jbeta. The method was immunoSEQ multiplex PCR; TCRdb's version includes in-frame clones alone and lacks a portion of them. The sample carries 150,000 to 160,000 clones, approximately 69% recorded once. Sequenced sample: PBMCs. The receptors were gathered from a man in his thirties or forties in good health and CMV-seronegative.

This clone was seen only a few times. This chain uses TRBV19 with TRBJ2-7; TRBD1 matches 8 bases. Germline loops: CDR1 LNHDA, CDR2 SQIVND (reference sequence). Trimming at V came to 3 bases and at J to 0 bases, leaving 4 bases not matched to a gene. CDR3 length: 15 amino acids. The CDR3 nucleotides read TGTGCCAGTAGTATCCTCCAGGGGGCCTCCTACGAGCAGTACTTC. Protein: CASSILQGASYEQYF.

V and J are TRBV4-2 and TRBJ2-7, with 9 nucleotides matching TRBD2. CDR3 size: 15 residues. The germline CDR1 and CDR2 sequences are LGHNA and YNFKEQ. Unmatched junction bases numbered 6, after V lost 4 bases and J lost 2 bases. The CDR3 region has the DNA TGTGCCAGCAGCCCGTGGCGCGGGGGGGCCTACGAGCAGTACTTC. Translating gives CASSPWRGGAYEQYF.

The chain couples TRBV11-2 to TRBJ1-2; TRBD1 matches at 9 bases. With 5 bases clipped from V and 4 bases from J, the junction kept 5 bases outside the gene matches. Germline V CDR1 and CDR2: SGHAT, FQNNGV. The CDR3 totals 14 residues. CDR3 sequence reads: CASSPGTGFYGYTF. DNA for the CDR3: TGTGCCAGCAGCCCCGGGACAGGGTTCTATGGCTACACCTTC.

This clone was observed a single time. This chain uses TRBV15 with TRBJ2-5, with 10 bases aligning to TRBD1. The CDR3 length is 16 residues. CDR1 and CDR2 from the germline V gene are LNHNV and YYDKDF (reference sequence). Trimming at V came to 2 bases and at J to 3 bases, leaving 6 bases not matched to a gene. The CDR3, as DNA: TGTGCCACCAGCAGACCGGGACAGGGGCGAGAAGAGACCCAGTACTTC. It codes for CATSRPGQGREETQYF.

CDR3 residues: CASSRQDTDTQYF. The CDR3 DNA reads TGTGCCAGCAGTAGACAGGACACAGATACGCAGTATTTT. The chain combines TRBV6-1 with TRBJ2-3; the D gene is possibly TRBD1 (6 bases). V dropped 5 bases and J dropped 2 bases, with 8 bases sitting between them. Germline V gene sequence: CDR1 MNHNS, CDR2 SASEGT. The CDR3 length is 13 residues.

This clone has a single count. The chain has TRBV10-3 and TRBJ2-3; 9 nucleotides align to TRBD2. The V gene's germline CDR1 is ENHRY and CDR2 SYGVKD. V gave up 7 bases and J gave up 5 bases; unmatched junction bases: 7. This CDR3 has 14 residues. CDR3 bases: TGTGCCATCACCGCCGGAGCGGGGGGAGATACGCAGTATTTT. Its protein product is CAITAGAGGDTQYF.

This chain uses TRBV29-1 with TRBJ2-4, with unresolved D. The germline V gene has CDR1 SQVTM and CDR2 ANQGSEA. With 5 bases removed from V and 1 base from J, the gap between germline ends came to 21 bases. This CDR3 spans 17 amino acids. Here the CDR3 reads CSVRNSRSGAAKNIQYF. As DNA, the CDR3 is TGCAGCGTTCGCAACTCCCGGTCTGGTGCGGCCAAAAACATTCAGTACTTC.

The V gene is TRBV7-9, the J gene TRBJ2-2, with TRBD1 as a possible D gene (6 bases). The CDR3 runs to 14 residues. The V and J ends lost 5 bases and 3 bases respectively, with 10 bases between them. Germline V lookup: CDR1 SEHNR, CDR2 FQNEAQ (reference sequence). For the CDR3, the DNA is TGTGCCAGCAGCCACGGACAGTACACCGGGGAGCTGTTTTTT. Amino acid sequence: CASSHGQYTGELFF.

This clone was observed a few times. The rearrangement joins TRBV18 to TRBJ1-3; 7 bases fit TRBD1. Germline V CDR1 and CDR2: KGHSH, LQKENI. The trim removed 1 base at V and 0 bases at J, leaving 3 bases unmatched. This CDR3 is built from 16 residues. The CDR3: CASSPRTGFSGNTIYF. CDR3 coding DNA: TGTGCCAGCTCACCACGGACAGGTTTCTCTGGAAACACCATATATTTT.

The chain carries TRBV9 and TRBJ2-3; 9 nucleotides align to TRBD2. V was clipped by 4 bases and J by 3 bases; unmatched bases: 6. Germline V CDR1 and CDR2: SGDLS, YYNGEE. The CDR3 totals 15 residues. Here the CDR3 reads CASSPRGGKTDTQYF. CDR3 DNA sequence: TGTGCCAGCAGCCCGCGGGGGGGCAAGACAGATACGCAGTATTTT.

The chain recombines TRBV28 with TRBJ1-2; weak D call: TRBD1 (6 bases). Trimming removed 6 bases at V and 5 bases at J, with 16 bases between. This CDR3 comprises 14 residues. Looked up from germline, CDR1 is MDHEN and CDR2 is SYDVKM. The CDR3 sequence is CASRGAGGAYGYTF. CDR3 coding DNA: TGTGCCAGCAGGGGAGCGGGGGGCGCTTATGGCTACACCTTC.

CDR3: CATGTGDSGANVLTF. Written as DNA, the CDR3 is TGTGCCACCGGGACAGGGGATTCAGGGGCCAACGTCCTGACTTTC. V gene TRBV6-1 combines with J gene TRBJ2-6; TRBD1 agrees at 10 bases. From germline, CDR1 is MNHNS and CDR2 SASEGT. J lost 4 bases, V lost 10 bases, and 7 bases had no gene match. The CDR3 consists of 15 residues.

This clone was seen a single time. V and J are TRBV30 and TRBJ2-5, with 7 bases lining up with TRBD2. In germline, CDR1 is GTSNPN, CDR2 SVGIG (reference sequence). J lost 5 bases, V lost 2 bases, and 5 bases had no gene match. The length of the CDR3 is 13 residues. CDR3 bases: TGTGCCTGGAGTAGCCAACTAGCGGAGACCCAGTACTTC. Amino acids: CAWSSQLAETQYF.

This chain uses TRBV29-1 with TRBJ1-1, with TRBD1 matching 7 bases. CDR1 and CDR2 from the germline V gene are SQVTM and ANQGSEA. Trimming at V came to 8 bases and at J to 5 bases, leaving 8 bases not matched to a gene. This CDR3 spans 12 amino acids. The chain's CDR3 is CSFRQGLTEAFF. As DNA, the CDR3 is TGCAGCTTCCGACAGGGACTTACTGAAGCTTTCTTT.

This chain uses TRBV5-4 with TRBJ2-3; 10 positions agree with TRBD1. Germline V gene data show CDR1 as SGHNT and CDR2 as YYREEE (reference sequence). The CDR3 length is 17 residues. The ends lost 3 bases at V and 4 bases at J; junction bases unmatched: 11. The CDR3 DNA sequence: TGTGCCAGCAGCTCACGAAATGACAGGGGGCCCCCAGATACGCAGTATTTT. Its protein product is CASSSRNDRGPPDTQYF.

The rearrangement joins TRBV2 to TRBJ2-7; the D gene is possibly TRBD2 (6 bases). This CDR3 spans 14 amino acids. With 6 bases removed from V and 6 bases from J, the gap between germline ends came to 18 bases. Germline V gene data show CDR1 as SNHLY and CDR2 as FYNNEI. The DNA for the CDR3 is TGTGCCAGCAGGGGACTCGCCTCGGGTCGCGAGCAGTACTTC. Translating it yields CASRGLASGREQYF.

The sample holds a few counts of this clone. The V and J genes are TRBV7-2 and TRBJ2-7, with D possibly being TRBD1 (6 bases). Trimming removed 4 bases from V and 2 bases from J, with 12 bases in between. This CDR3 spans 14 amino acids. Germline CDR1 SGHTA, CDR2 FQGNSA. This CDR3 reads CASSSMDRAYEQYF. In DNA, the CDR3 is TGTGCCAGCAGCTCAATGGACAGAGCCTACGAGCAGTACTTC.

The V gene is TRBV9, the J gene TRBJ2-5; D unclear. This CDR3 spans 15 amino acids. Trimming shortened V by 4 bases and J by 2 bases, and 15 bases separated the two germline ends. CDR1 and CDR2 from the germline V gene are SGDLS and YYNGEE. This CDR3 reads CASSTSSSEQETQYF. The CDR3 DNA reads as TGTGCCAGCAGCACGTCCTCTAGTGAACAAGAGACCCAGTACTTC.

The J gene is TRBJ1-1, the V gene TRBV11-3; D is ambiguous. Per the germline V gene, CDR1 is SGHNT and CDR2 is YENEEA. This CDR3 contains 12 residues. V lost 6 bases and J 7 bases, leaving 12 bases between the germline ends. CDR3 in DNA: TGTGCCAGCAGTTCCGGACGGGGTGAAGCTTTCTTT. It yields the protein CASSSGRGEAFF.

This rearrangement joins TRBV2 to TRBJ1-4; 7 bases are shared with TRBD1. CDR3 length: 15 residues. The J segment lost 2 bases and the V segment lost 7 bases, leaving 7 bases of the junction unmatched. CDR1 is SNHLY and CDR2 is FYNNEI in the germline V gene. The DNA of the CDR3 is TGTGCCAGCAATCCAGGGGGTTTGACTAATGAAAAACTGTTTTTT. Its protein is CASNPGGLTNEKLFF. Drawing the rest from reference TRBV2 and TRBJ1-4, the complete variable domain is EPEVTQTPSHQVTQMGQEVILRCVPISNHLYFYWYRQILGQKVEFLVSFYNNEISEKSEIFDDQFSVERPDGSNFTLKIRSTKLEDSAMYFCASNPGGLTNEKLFFGSGTQLSVL.

The rearrangement uses TRBV6-5 and TRBJ2-1; D gene unclear. V shed 6 bases and J shed 0 bases, with 9 bases lying between them. Germline values: CDR1 MNHEY, CDR2 SVGAGI. This CDR3 comprises 14 residues. This CDR3 reads CASRRDNSYNEQFF. CDR3 coding DNA: TGTGCCAGCAGACGTGACAACTCCTACAATGAGCAGTTCTTC.

The V and J genes are TRBV2 and TRBJ2-1, with D perhaps matching TRBD1 (5 bases). With 0 bases removed from V and 5 bases from J, the gap between germline ends came to 5 bases. The germline gives CDR1 SNHLY, CDR2 FYNNEI. The CDR3 runs to 13 residues. The DNA of the CDR3 is TGTGCCAGCAGTGAAGCGGACAACAATGAGCAGTTCTTC. Translating it yields CASSEADNNEQFF.

The chain carries TRBV19 and TRBJ1-5; D gene ambiguous. CDR1 LNHDA and CDR2 SQIVND come from the germline V gene (reference sequence). Trimming took off 5 bases at V and 7 bases at J, with 6 bases between the two ends. This CDR3 spans 11 amino acids. The CDR3 region is CASSAGQPQHF. CDR3 coding DNA: TGTGCCAGTAGTGCGGGACAGCCCCAGCATTTT.

As regards this clone: The junction departs from germline at one end; a sequencing error may be responsible. The J gene is TRBJ1-2, the V gene TRBV29-1; D remains unclear. CDR3 length equals 14 residues. Germline CDR1 reads SQVTM; CDR2 reads ANQGSEA. CDR3 protein: CSVEDPTGVYGYPF. The CDR3 nucleotides are TGCAGCGTTGAAGATCCCACGGGAGTCTATGGCTACCCCTTC.

The chain uses TRBV27 and TRBJ2-1, with TRBD2 identical over 13 bases. J gave up 7 bases and V 7 bases, and 7 bases lay outside the gene matches. Germline CDR1 is MNHEY and CDR2 is SMNVEV (reference sequence). This CDR3 is built from 15 residues. The CDR3: CASKTSGGAWNEQFF. The CDR3 nucleotides read TGTGCCAGCAAAACTAGCGGGGGGGCGTGGAATGAGCAGTTCTTC.

This clone was detected once. V gene TRBV7-9 combines with J gene TRBJ1-5, with no clear D. The CDR3 covers 15 residues. CDR1 is SEHNR and CDR2 is FQNEAQ in the germline V gene (reference sequence). Deletions cut 4 bases from V and 5 bases from J, with 15 bases between. The DNA of the CDR3 is TGTGCCAGCAGCTCAGGTTCCAGAAAGCATCAGCCCCAGCATTTT. Its translation is CASSSGSRKHQPQHF. Looking up the rest from reference TRBV7-9 and TRBJ1-5 gives the full variable domain: DTGVSQNPRHKITKRGQNVTFRCDPISEHNRLYWYRQTLGQGPEFLTYFQNEAQLEKSRLLSDRFSAERPKGSFSTLEIQRTEQGDSAMYLCASSSGSRKHQPQHFGDGTRLSIL.

Comment on this clone: The germline gene is not matched at one end of the junction; a read error may be the cause. The gene calls are TRBV7-7 and TRBJ2-5; TRBD2 matches 15 bases. The CDR3 spans 16 residues. CDR1 SSHAT and CDR2 FNYEAQ come from the germline V gene (reference sequence). The CDR3 bases are TGTGCTAGCAGCAAACGGACTAGCGGGGGGGGAGAGACCCAGTACTTC. It yields the protein CASSKRTSGGGETQYF. The variable domain in full, completed from reference TRBV7-7 and TRBJ2-5, reads GAGVSQSPRYKVTKRGQDVTLRCDPISSHATLYWYQQALGQGPEFLTYFNYEAQPDKSGLPSDRFSAERPEGSISTLTIQRTEQRDSAMYRCASSKRTSGGGETQYFGPGTRLLVL.

This chain uses TRBV7-2 with TRBJ1-2; D is ambiguous. The CDR3 consists of 13 residues. The V gene's germline CDR1 is SGHTA and CDR2 FQGNSA. The ends were cut back, 7 bases at V and 4 bases at J, with 13 bases in the middle. The CDR3 is CASTVPSIYGYTF. For the CDR3, the DNA is TGTGCCAGCACCGTACCGAGCATCTATGGCTACACCTTC.

This chain joins TRBV4-2 and TRBJ1-5, with 7 bases matching TRBD1. This CDR3 region has 15 residues. The V gene's germline CDR1 is LGHNA and CDR2 YNFKEQ. Germline trimming cut 4 bases from V and 4 bases from J; bases unmatched to any gene: 7. In DNA form, the CDR3 reads TGTGCCAGCAGCCTTACCGGGACAGATAATCAGCCCCAGCATTTT. It encodes CASSLTGTDNQPQHF.

The rearrangement joins TRBV7-6 to TRBJ1-1; 8 bases fit TRBD1. Trimming took 1 base from V and 7 from J; bases not matched to a gene: 8. This CDR3 has 15 residues. CDR1 is SGHVS and CDR2 is FNYEAQ in the germline V gene. CDR3 region: CASSLGQGPSIEAFF. The DNA of the CDR3 is TGTGCCAGCAGCTTAGGACAGGGGCCAAGTATTGAAGCTTTCTTT.